The entry that follows covers one T cell receptor (beta chain) sequence. PCR involved 60 Vbeta and 13 Jbeta primers. Profiled with immunoSEQ multiplex PCR; TCRdb holds only in-frame clones, not every one. The sample holds more than 110,000 clones, about three quarters seen once. J lost 8 bases, V lost 6 bases, and 4 bases had no gene match. This CDR3 region has 12 residues. Per germline, CDR1 MNHNS and CDR2 SASEGT. The sample comes from a study of cytomegalovirus exposure and HLA in healthy donors. Sequencing was done on a sample of PBMCs. The source is a male donor in good health and CMV-seronegative. The chain combines TRBV6-1 with TRBJ2-3, with TRBD1 matching 8 bases. The DNA of the CDR3 is TGTGCCAGCAGCGGACAGGGACTTACGCAGTATTTT. Translating it yields CASSGQGLTQYF.